This is a list of T cell receptor beta chains from one sample in a study of blood T cells in healthy people across ages. TCRdb re-derived calls from the 5' RACE reads in MiXCR, one entry per CDR3 protein. This table holds some 860,000 distinct CDR3 sequences, 56% found once. Material: blood. The receptors originated from a man aged 35 to 55 in good health. The CDR3 runs from the conserved cysteine through the conserved F or W. A D gene is named only where the DNA matches it firmly. Clone size is not always given. Where it is, it says once, few, many or a class for expanded clones.

j_call v_call d_call clone_size cdr3_nt cdr3_aa
TRBJ2-1 TRBV5-1 - few TGCGCCAGCAGACAAACTGAGTTGACCGACAATGAGCAGTTCTTC CASRQTELTDNEQFF
TRBJ2-1 TRBV27 TRBD2 - TGTGCCAGCACCCACATAGCGGGAGGAACTTACAATGAGCAGTTCTTC CASTHIAGGTYNEQFF
TRBJ2-5 TRBV6-1 - few TGTGCCAGCAGGGTAGGCCTGGCCAGGGGCGTTTGGCAAGAGACCCAGTACTTC CASRVGLARGVWQETQYF
TRBJ1-2 TRBV25-1 TRBD1 - TGTGCCAGCAGTGAGGGCCAACAGGGGGCTTTTGGGGGCTACACCTTC CASSEGQQGAFGGYTF
TRBJ1-2 TRBV7-9 TRBD1 - TGTGCCAGCAGCTCCCTACAGACAGGGTATCTCTATGGCTACACCTTC CASSSLQTGYLYGYTF
TRBJ2-7 TRBV2 TRBD2 - TGTGCCAGCAGGGCTAGCGGGATCAACGAGCAGTACTTC CASRASGINEQYF
TRBJ1-2 TRBV29-1 - - TGCAGCGTTGAAGTGGGGGAGGGCTATGGCTACACCTTC CSVEVGEGYGYTF
TRBJ2-3 TRBV19 TRBD2 - TGTGCCAGTAGTACCGGACTAGCGGGGACCACAGATACGCAGTATTTT CASSTGLAGTTDTQYF
TRBJ2-3 TRBV29-1 - - TGCAGCGTTACGACAAGCGGGAGCACAGATACGCAGTATTTT CSVTTSGSTDTQYF
TRBJ2-5 TRBV28 TRBD1 - TGTGCCAGCCCCCAAACAGGGGGCCAAGAGACCCAGTACTTC CASPQTGGQETQYF
TRBJ1-6 TRBV5-4 - - TGTGCCAGCAGCTTGTTCGGGATTCGGAATTCACCCCTCCACTTT CASSLFGIRNSPLHF
TRBJ2-6 TRBV29-1 - - TGCAGCGTGTCAGGGCCTGGGGCCAACGTCCTGACTTTC CSVSGPGANVLTF
TRBJ2-2 TRBV6-1 - - TGTGCCAGCAGCCTTACGAACGGCGGGCCGAACACCGGGGAGCTGTTTTTT CASSLTNGGPNTGELFF